This T cell receptor beta chain was identified in a study of beta chain features in type 1 diabetes. Whole-study findings and limits: The naive, central memory and Treg TCRB repertoires of patients appeared to be more similar to one another than those of healthy donors. Shortening that was moderate but significant affected the TCRB CDR3s of Type 1 diabetes patients in all four CD4+ subsets.

About this clone itself: Its antigen remains unknown.

The authors took one heparinised blood draw, averaging roughly 100 mL, from each donor. What was sequenced were expressed TCRB transcripts, since all of the isolated RNA had been reverse transcribed. The data were produced by immunoSEQ multiplex PCR, yet TCRdb's version contains in-frame clones alone and is incomplete. This sample has 350,000 or so clones, with less than 20% found just once. Germline V gives CDR1 SGHRS, CDR2 YFSETQ. The CDR3 has 13 amino acids. V shed 1 base and J shed 5 bases, with 9 bases lying between them. Specimen: naive CD4+ T cells from blood. This receptor was obtained from a woman younger than 35 in good health. V gene TRBV5-1 combines with J gene TRBJ2-5, with D tentatively TRBD2 (5 bases). CDR3 in amino acids: CASSLTAAETQYF. The CDR3 DNA reads as TGCGCCAGCAGCTTGACAGCGGCGGAGACCCAGTACTTC.